The present TCR beta chain was sequenced within a study of response to subunit inactivated influenza vaccine. Notes on the study in general: It was suggested by the authors that few new T cells are recruited by each seasonal influenza vaccination.

MiXCR, run by TCRdb on the RT-PCR reads, gives a single entry per CDR3 protein. The sample consists of 800,000 to 1,000,000 distinct CDR3 sequences, roughly 20% of them appearing once. Comment on this clonotype: The antigen is not known.

CDR3 size: 15 residues. V was pared by 4 bases and J by 7 bases, with 6 bases of the junction left unmatched. Germline loops: CDR1 LGHNA, CDR2 YSLEER. The sequence was obtained from a man aged 50-59 years who received an inactivated influenza vaccine. The sample in question was PBMCs from blood, obtained about 5 days after vaccination. This chain uses TRBV4-3 with TRBJ2-1, with TRBD1 identical over 11 bases. This CDR3 reads CASSLGQGAGNEQFF. The CDR3 region has the DNA TGCGCCAGCAGCCTCGGACAGGGGGCTGGGAATGAGCAGTTCTTC.